Given below is one TCR beta chain in context. Germline CDR1 and CDR2: LNHDA and SQIVND (reference sequence). The length of the CDR3 is 15 residues. V shed 3 bases, J shed 6 bases, and the junction held 8 bases outside the gene matches. This entry belongs to a study of technical replicates of blood from several donors. Produced via immunoSEQ multiplex PCR; TCRdb's table is partial and in-frame only. The table shows some 70,000 clones, with about 90% occurring only once. This sequence joins TRBV19 and TRBJ2-7; 10 bases map to TRBD2. The sequencing input was T cells isolated from PBMCs. The clonotype was recovered from a human donor in good health. This CDR3 is CASSIETSGYGEQYF. The CDR3 bases are TGTGCCAGTAGTATTGAGACTAGCGGGTATGGCGAGCAGTACTTC.